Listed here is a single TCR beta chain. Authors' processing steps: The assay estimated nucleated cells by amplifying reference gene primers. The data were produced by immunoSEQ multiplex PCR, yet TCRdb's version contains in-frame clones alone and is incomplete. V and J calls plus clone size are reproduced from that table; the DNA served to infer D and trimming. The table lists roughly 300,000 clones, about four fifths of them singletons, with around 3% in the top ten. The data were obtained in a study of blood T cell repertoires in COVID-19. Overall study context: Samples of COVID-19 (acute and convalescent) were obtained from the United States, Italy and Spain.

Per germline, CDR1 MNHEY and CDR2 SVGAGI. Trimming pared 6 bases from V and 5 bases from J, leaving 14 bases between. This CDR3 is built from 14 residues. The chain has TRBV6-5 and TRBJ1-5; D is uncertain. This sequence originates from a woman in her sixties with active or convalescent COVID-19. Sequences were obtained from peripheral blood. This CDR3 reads CASSRSPTDQPQHF. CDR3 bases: TGTGCCAGCAGCCGGAGTCCGACGGATCAGCCCCAGCATTTT.